This T cell receptor (beta chain) was documented in a study of T cell responses to AZD1222 COVID-19 vaccine. The CDR3 runs 18 residues. The germline V and J ends were trimmed by 1 base and 2 bases, with 18 bases remaining between them. From germline, CDR1 is MGHRA and CDR2 YSYEKL. Sequencing was performed with immunoSEQ multiplex PCR; in TCRdb, only in-frame clones are kept and a portion is missing. The sample has about 75,000 clones, approximately 88% seen once. This receptor was obtained from an adult who received the MenACWY meningococcal vaccine as a control. The specimen comprised peripheral blood, sampled 28 days after the second dose of the MenACWY control vaccine. This chain joins TRBV4-1 and TRBJ1-5; D is possibly TRBD1 (5 bases). The DNA for the CDR3 is TGCGCCAGCAGCCAAGGCCGGGGAGATCAGGGAGGCAATCAGCCCCAGCATTTT. Amino acids: CASSQGRGDQGGNQPQHF.